This T cell receptor beta chain derives from a study of beta chain features in type 1 diabetes. Study observations and caveats: PCR might preferentially amplify shorter templates, equally in patients and controls.

Expressed TCRB transcripts were sequenced because the entire RNA isolate underwent reverse transcription. Clones were sequenced by immunoSEQ multiplex PCR, and TCRdb holds only the in-frame ones, with some missing. The data contain 140,000 or so clones, 9% to 9.5% of them singletons. This clone has a handful of counts. Its antigen is undetermined. In germline, CDR1 is SGHKS, CDR2 YYEKEE (reference sequence). This CDR3 contains 14 residues. Between the trimmed V and J ends, which lost 0 bases and 3 bases, there was a span of 8 bases. This TCR was sampled from a young man in good health. This chain connects TRBV5-5 to TRBJ2-3, with a weak D call TRBD1 (6 bases). The sequencing sample was made of central memory CD4+ T cells from blood. CDR3 bases: TGTGCCAGCAGCTTGGGCAGGGGAACAGATACGCAGTATTTT. This translates into CASSLGRGTDTQYF.